The rows below give T cell receptor beta chains drawn from one sample of a study of shared clonotypes between healthy human individuals. Sequencing was performed with immunoSEQ multiplex PCR; in TCRdb, only in-frame clones are kept and a portion is missing. The sample has some 320,000 clones; 87% are singletons. The sequenced material came from memory CD8+ T cells sorted from blood. These receptors were taken from a man between 18 and 35 years old in good health. Each CDR3 is given without its conserved first and last residue. A D gene is named only where the DNA matches it firmly.

V gene	D gene	J gene	CDR3 protein
TRBV30	.	TRBJ1-2	AWRVGGPGYT
TRBV30	.	TRBJ1-2	AWTWRGAWGYT
TRBV18	TRBD1	TRBJ2-7	ASSPPFRQGYEQY
TRBV2	TRBD1	TRBJ2-3	ASKFYLDRRGADTQY
TRBV19	.	TRBJ2-5	ASSTTGETQY
TRBV6-1	TRBD1	TRBJ2-1	ASSEVWGSQGSYNEQF
TRBV5-1	TRBD2	TRBJ2-3	ASNLDGTILDITDTQY
TRBV5-1	.	TRBJ1-1	ASGVGMNTEAF
TRBV4-2	TRBD2	TRBJ2-5	ASSQGWGLAGGRDTETQY
TRBV15	.	TRBJ2-1	ATSSLGTGNEQF
TRBV2	TRBD1	TRBJ1-2	ARTTGNGYT
TRBV21-1	.	TRBJ1-5	ASSKAGPYQPQH
TRBV27	TRBD1	TRBJ1-1	ASSPSTGGSTEAF
TRBV7-9	.	TRBJ1-6	ASSFSSPDGSPLH
TRBV28	TRBD1	TRBJ1-5	ASSHQGAINQPQH
TRBV2	TRBD2	TRBJ2-7	ASRAGTSGIYEQY
TRBV5-1	TRBD1	TRBJ2-3	ASSSRQGQSPDTQY
TRBV15	.	TRBJ2-3	ATRDGPFSTDTQY
TRBV10-2	TRBD1	TRBJ1-3	ASRDPGTGNSGNTIY
TRBV5-6	.	TRBJ1-2	ASSLEGKNGYT
TRBV6-1	TRBD1	TRBJ1-2	ASSETGTGYGYT
TRBV11-2	.	TRBJ1-1	ASSLGQLEAF
TRBV5-1	.	TRBJ1-2	ASSLSPLPNYGYT
TRBV4-3	.	TRBJ2-5	ASSQDLTDQETQY
TRBV27	.	TRBJ1-3	ASRPDISGNTIY
TRBV6-5	TRBD2	TRBJ2-3	ASSSGLAPDTQY
TRBV29-1	.	TRBJ1-2	SVEDPGDVNYGYT
TRBV29-1	.	TRBJ2-1	SVVRLTGPFYNEQF
TRBV4-1	.	TRBJ2-3	ASSQVVRGLTDTQY
TRBV13	TRBD1	TRBJ2-5	ASSQTGTGGETQY
TRBV13	TRBD1	TRBJ2-7	ASSFGQGASEQY
TRBV7-9	.	TRBJ1-4	ASSTGVGETEKLF
TRBV5-5	TRBD2	TRBJ2-1	ASSLEASGAYNEQF
TRBV7-2	TRBD2	TRBJ2-2	ASSSQLAGVAGELF
TRBV5-1	TRBD2	TRBJ2-7	ASSLASSGVYEQY
TRBV29-1	TRBD2	TRBJ2-7	SVWDYSSEQY
TRBV11-2	TRBD1	TRBJ1-2	ASSRGQVYGYT
TRBV5-6	.	TRBJ1-2	ASSLVDDFGYT
TRBV28	.	TRBJ1-1	ASSLPITGPTEAF
TRBV27	TRBD1	TRBJ1-3	ASRPSDRSGNTIY
TRBV10-3	.	TRBJ2-2	AISELGAGLDTGELF
TRBV13	TRBD2	TRBJ2-7	ASSLVDVGGGYEQY
TRBV28	TRBD1	TRBJ2-7	ASSLGDRVYEQY
TRBV9	.	TRBJ1-1	ASSVGGTEAF
TRBV7-2	.	TRBJ1-2	ASIELNLGTAYGYT